This T cell receptor beta chain was sequenced for a study of blood T cell repertoires in COVID-19. Study overall: The United States, Italy and Spain supplied acute and convalescent COVID-19 samples. From T cells, B-cell-depleted T cells, or PBMCs came the material, which was cDNA or gDNA.

In this sample, this clone turned up once. Germline assignment: CDR1 SNHLY and CDR2 FYNNEI. Unmatched junction bases numbered 9, after V lost 6 bases and J lost 7 bases. The CDR3 has 15 amino acids. Original analysis: Reference gene primer amplification yielded estimated nucleated cell counts. Clones were sequenced by immunoSEQ multiplex PCR, and TCRdb holds only the in-frame ones, with some missing. The V and J calls and clone size are taken from that table; D and trimming were inferred from the DNA. This repertoire shows about 190,000 clones, around 85% found once; its top ten account for approximately 12%.

This receptor was obtained from a man aged 50 to 60 who had recovered from COVID-19. V usage is TRBV2 and J usage is TRBJ1-4; TRBD1 matches at 9 bases. The source material was peripheral blood. The CDR3 nucleotides are TGTGCCAGCAGCCAACTACAGGGGGCATCTGAAAAACTGTTTTTT. Protein product: CASSQLQGASEKLFF.